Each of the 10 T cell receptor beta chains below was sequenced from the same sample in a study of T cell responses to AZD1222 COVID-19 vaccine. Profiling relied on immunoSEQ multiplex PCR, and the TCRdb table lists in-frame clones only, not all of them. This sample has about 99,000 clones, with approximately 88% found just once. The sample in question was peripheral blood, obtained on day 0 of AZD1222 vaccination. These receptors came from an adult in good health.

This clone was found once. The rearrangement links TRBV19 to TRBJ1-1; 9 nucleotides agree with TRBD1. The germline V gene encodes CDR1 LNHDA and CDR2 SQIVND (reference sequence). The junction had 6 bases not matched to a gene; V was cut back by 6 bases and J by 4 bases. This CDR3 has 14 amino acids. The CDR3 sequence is CASRGQGRATEAFF. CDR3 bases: TGTGCCAGTAGGGGACAGGGTAGGGCCACTGAAGCTTTCTTT.

CDR3 DNA sequence: TGTGCCAGCAGCCAACTCTTAGACAGGGACGGGGCGAGGGTAGTCCGCAATGAGCAGTTCTTC. This gives the protein CASSQLLDRDGARVVRNEQFF. The chain recombines TRBV14 with TRBJ2-1; TRBD1 matches at 7 bases. The CDR3 has 21 residues. Per germline, CDR1 SGHDN and CDR2 FVKESK. Losses at the gene ends were 2 bases for V and 6 bases for J; bases not matched to a gene: 25.

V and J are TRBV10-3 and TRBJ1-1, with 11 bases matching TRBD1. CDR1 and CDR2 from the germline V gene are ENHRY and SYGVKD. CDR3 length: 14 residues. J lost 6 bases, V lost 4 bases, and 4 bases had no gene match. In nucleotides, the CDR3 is TGTGCCATCAGTGTGGGACAGGGGGGGTCTGAAGCTTTCTTT. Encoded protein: CAISVGQGGSEAFF.

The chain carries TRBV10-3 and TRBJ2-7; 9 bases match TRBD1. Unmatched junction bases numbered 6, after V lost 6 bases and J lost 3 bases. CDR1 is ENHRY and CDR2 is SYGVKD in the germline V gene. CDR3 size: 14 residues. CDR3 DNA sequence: TGTGCCATCAGCATTTCGGGACAGGGCTACGAGCAGTACTTC. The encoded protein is CAISISGQGYEQYF.

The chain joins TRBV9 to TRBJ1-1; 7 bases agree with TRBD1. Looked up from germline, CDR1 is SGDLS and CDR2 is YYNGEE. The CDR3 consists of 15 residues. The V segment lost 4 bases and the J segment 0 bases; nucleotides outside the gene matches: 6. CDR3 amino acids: CASSPYGTVNTEAFF. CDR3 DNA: TGTGCCAGCAGCCCTTATGGGACAGTGAACACTGAAGCTTTCTTT.

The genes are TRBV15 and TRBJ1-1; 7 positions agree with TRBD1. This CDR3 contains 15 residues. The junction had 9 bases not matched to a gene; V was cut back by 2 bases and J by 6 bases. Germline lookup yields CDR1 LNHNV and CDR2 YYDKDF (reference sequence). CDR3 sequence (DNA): TGTGCCACCAGCAGACGAGGTGGACAGGACGCTGAAGCTTTCTTT. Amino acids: CATSRRGGQDAEAFF.

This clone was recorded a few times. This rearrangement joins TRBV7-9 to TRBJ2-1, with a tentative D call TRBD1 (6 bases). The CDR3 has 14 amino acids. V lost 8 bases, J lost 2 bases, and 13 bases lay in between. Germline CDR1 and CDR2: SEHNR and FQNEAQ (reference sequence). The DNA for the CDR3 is TGTGCCAGCGTACCCGGGACAACCTACAATGAGCAGTTCTTC. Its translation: CASVPGTTYNEQFF.

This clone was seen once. For the CDR3, the DNA is TGTGCCTGGAGGCGGGACAGCCATCTTAATTCACCCCTCCACTTT. Protein sequence: CAWRRDSHLNSPLHF. The chain joins TRBV30 to TRBJ1-6; 7 bases map to TRBD1. The CDR3 sequence is 15 residues long. Trimming cost V 3 bases and J 6 bases; bases outside gene matches: 8. The germline CDR1 and CDR2 sequences are GTSNPN and SVGIG (reference sequence).

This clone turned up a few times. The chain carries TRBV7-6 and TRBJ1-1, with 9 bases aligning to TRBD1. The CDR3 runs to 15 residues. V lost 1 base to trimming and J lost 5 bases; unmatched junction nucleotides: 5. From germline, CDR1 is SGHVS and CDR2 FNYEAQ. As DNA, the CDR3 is TGTGCCAGCAGCTTAGGAGGACAGGGGTCGACTGAAGCTTTCTTT. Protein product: CASSLGGQGSTEAFF. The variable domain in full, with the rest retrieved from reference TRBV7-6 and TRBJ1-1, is GAGVSQSPRYKVTKRGQDVALRCDPISGHVSLYWYRQALGQGPEFLTYFNYEAQQDKSGLPNDRFSAERPEGSISTLTIQRTEQRDSAMYRCASSLGGQGSTEAFFGQGTRLTVV.

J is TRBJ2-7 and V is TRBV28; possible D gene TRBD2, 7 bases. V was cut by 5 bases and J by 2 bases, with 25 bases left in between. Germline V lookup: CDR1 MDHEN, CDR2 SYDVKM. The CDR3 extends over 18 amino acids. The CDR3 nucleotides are TGTGCCAGCAGTGCCTTCGGGGGGCGGGATTTACGACCCTACGAGCAGTACTTC. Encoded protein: CASSAFGGRDLRPYEQYF.